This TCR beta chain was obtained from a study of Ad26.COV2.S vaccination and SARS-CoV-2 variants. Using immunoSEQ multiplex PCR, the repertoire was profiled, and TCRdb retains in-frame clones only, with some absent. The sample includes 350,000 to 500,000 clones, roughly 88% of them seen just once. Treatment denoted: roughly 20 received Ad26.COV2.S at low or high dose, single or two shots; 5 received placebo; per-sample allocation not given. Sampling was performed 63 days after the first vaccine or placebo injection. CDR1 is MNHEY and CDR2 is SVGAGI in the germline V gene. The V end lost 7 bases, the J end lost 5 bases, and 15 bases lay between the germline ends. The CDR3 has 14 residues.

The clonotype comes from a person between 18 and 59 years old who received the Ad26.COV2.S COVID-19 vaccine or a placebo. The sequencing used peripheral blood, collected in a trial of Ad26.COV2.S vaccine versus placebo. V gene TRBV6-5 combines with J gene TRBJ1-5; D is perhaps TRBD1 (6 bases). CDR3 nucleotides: TGTGCCAGCAATCCGGGGGGGCCCCATCAGCCCCAGCATTTT. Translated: CASNPGGPHQPQHF.